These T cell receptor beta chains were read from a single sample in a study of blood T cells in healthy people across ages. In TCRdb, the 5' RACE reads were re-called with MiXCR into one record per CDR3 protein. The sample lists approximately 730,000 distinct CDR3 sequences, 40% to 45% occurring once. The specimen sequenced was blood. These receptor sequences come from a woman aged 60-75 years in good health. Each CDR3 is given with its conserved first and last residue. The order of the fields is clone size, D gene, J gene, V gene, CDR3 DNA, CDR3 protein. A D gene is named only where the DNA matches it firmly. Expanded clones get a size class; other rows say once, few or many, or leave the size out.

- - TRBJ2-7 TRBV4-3 TGCGCCAGCAGCCAAGGGCTGGGCTACGAGCAGTACTTC CASSQGLGYEQYF
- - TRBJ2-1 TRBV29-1 TGCGGCGTGCGGACTTATTACAATGAGCAGTTCTTC CGVRTYYNEQFF
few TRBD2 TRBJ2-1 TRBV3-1 TGTGCCAGCAGCCAAGAGCGACTAGCGGGAGGCGATGAGCAGTTCTTC CASSQERLAGGDEQFF
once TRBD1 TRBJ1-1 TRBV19 TGTGCCAGTAGTATTCCCGTGGACAGGGGGCGAAGGGTCACTGAAGCTTTCTTT CASSIPVDRGRRVTEAFF
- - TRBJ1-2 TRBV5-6 TGTGCCAGCAGCTTGGCCCTGACCTCGCGGGGCTACACCTTC CASSLALTSRGYTF
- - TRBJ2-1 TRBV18 TGTGCCAGCTCCCTAGGACAGAACGATTACAATGAGCAGTTCTTC CASSLGQNDYNEQFF
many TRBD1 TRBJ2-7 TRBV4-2 TGTGCCAGCAGCGAAACCGGGACAGAGGGCGAGCAGTACTTC CASSETGTEGEQYF
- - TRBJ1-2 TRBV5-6 TGTGCCAGCAGCTTGGTGCAAGGAGCCCACCGACACTACACCTTC CASSLVQGAHRHYTF
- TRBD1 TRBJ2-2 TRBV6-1 TGTGCCAGCAGTAGGTCCGGGACAGCCAACACCGGGGAGCTGTTTTTT CASSRSGTANTGELFF
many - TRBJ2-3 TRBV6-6 TGTGCCAGCAGTTACTATAGACAGCCTAGCACAGATACGCAGTATTTT CASSYYRQPSTDTQYF
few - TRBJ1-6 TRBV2 TGTGCCAGCAGTGAACGGGCAGATACCTTTTCACCCCTCCACTTT CASSERADTFSPLHF
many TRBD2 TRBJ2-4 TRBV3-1 TGTGCCAGCAGAACTGGACTAGCGGGGTTTAACATTCAGTACTTC CASRTGLAGFNIQYF
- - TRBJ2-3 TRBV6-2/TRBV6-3 TGTGCCAGCAGTTACCAGAGAGGGCGGGCAACTAGCACAGATACGCGGTATTTT CASSYQRGRATSTDTRYF
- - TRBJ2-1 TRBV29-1 TGCAGCGTTGGTCGGGGGGCTAATGAGCAGTTCTTC CSVGRGANEQFF
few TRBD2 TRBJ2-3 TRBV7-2 TGTGCCAGCAGCTCCGGACTAGCGGGGATCACAGATACGCAGTATTTT CASSSGLAGITDTQYF
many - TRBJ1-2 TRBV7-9 TGTGCCAGCAGCCTGCTTCGGGCAGAAACTATGGGCTACACCTTC CASSLLRAETMGYTF
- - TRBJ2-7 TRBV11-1 TGTGCCAGCAGCTTAATCAGGGTTCAGGACAATGAGCAGTACTTC CASSLIRVQDNEQYF
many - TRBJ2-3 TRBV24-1 TGTGCCACCAGTGAGCGGGAAGGAGATACGCAGTATTTT CATSEREGDTQYF
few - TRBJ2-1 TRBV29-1 TGCAGCGTTGATCTGGCCCAAAGCGATGAGCAGTTCTTC CSVDLAQSDEQFF
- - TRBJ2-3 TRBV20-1 TGCAGTGCTATCCCTGAGAGGCGGGGAAGAGATACGCAGTATTTT CSAIPERRGRDTQYF
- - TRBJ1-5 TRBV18 TGTGCCAGCTCACCAGGACAGAATCAGCCCCAGCATTTT CASSPGQNQPQHF
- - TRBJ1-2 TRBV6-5 TGTGCCAGCAGTCCTAAGGGGGTATTAGGCTACACCTTC CASSPKGVLGYTF
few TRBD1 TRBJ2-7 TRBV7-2 TGTGCCAGCAGCTTAGTATTGTTTGTCTCGAGGGACAGGGGTTACGAGCAGTACTTC CASSLVLFVSRDRGYEQYF
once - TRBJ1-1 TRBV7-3 TGTGCCAGCAGCCCGGGGCTGCTTGTAAGGGAAGCTTTCTTT CASSPGLLVREAFF
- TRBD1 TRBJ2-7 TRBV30 TGTGCCTGGAGTGGTCAGGGGGTCCCCTACGAGCAGTACTTC CAWSGQGVPYEQYF
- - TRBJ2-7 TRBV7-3 TGTGCCAGCAGCTTAACCGCTGAGTACGAGCAGTACTTC CASSLTAEYEQYF
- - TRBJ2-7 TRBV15 TGTGCCACCGGAGGCCATTTGGGGTACGAGCAGTACTTC CATGGHLGYEQYF
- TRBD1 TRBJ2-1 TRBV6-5 TGTGCCAGCAGTCCGGGACAGGGCAGTCCGGATGAGCAGTTCTTC CASSPGQGSPDEQFF
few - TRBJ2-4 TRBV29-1 TGCAGCGTTGAAGAGTTTCGGGGAACCAATGAGCAGTACTTC CSVEEFRGTNEQYF
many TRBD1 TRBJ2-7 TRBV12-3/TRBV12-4 TGTGCCAGCAGTGCGACAGGGTTGGCCTACGAGCAGTACTTC CASSATGLAYEQYF
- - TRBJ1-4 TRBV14 TGTGCCAGCAGCCAAGTACACCCCAGGGTCTCTAATGAAAAACTGTTTTTT CASSQVHPRVSNEKLFF
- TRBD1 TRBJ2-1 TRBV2 TGTGCCAATATGCCGGGACAGCGCCACAATGAGCAGTTCTTC CANMPGQRHNEQFF
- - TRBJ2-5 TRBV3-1 TGTGCCGGCAGCTCCGACCGGGACGTACAAGAGACCCAGTACTTC CAGSSDRDVQETQYF
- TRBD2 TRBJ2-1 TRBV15 TGTGCCACCAGCAATCGACTAGCGGGGGATCTGGATGAGCAGTTCTTC CATSNRLAGDLDEQFF
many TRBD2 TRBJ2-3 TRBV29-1 TGCAGCGTTGTATCCGCTAGCGGATACACAGATACGCAGTATTTT CSVVSASGYTDTQYF
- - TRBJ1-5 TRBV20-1 TGCAGTGCCCAAGCGGGGGCCGGCGGGGGCAATCAGCCCCAGCATTTT CSAQAGAGGGNQPQHF
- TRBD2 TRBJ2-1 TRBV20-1 TGCAGTGCCTTTTCCCCTAGCGGGAGTGACAATGAGCAGTTCTTC CSAFSPSGSDNEQFF
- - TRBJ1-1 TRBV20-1 TGCAGTGCTAAGCAGGGAGGGGGGAACACTGAAGCTTTCTTT CSAKQGGGNTEAFF
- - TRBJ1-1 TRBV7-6 TGTGCCAGCAGCTTATCGGAGGGGAACACTGAAGCTTTCTTT CASSLSEGNTEAFF